This T cell receptor beta chain was recorded in a study of cytomegalovirus exposure and HLA in healthy donors. Whole-study context: The 120 validation repertoires matched the approximately 700 first-cohort repertoires in platform, a later analysis reported. General observations from the study: In vitro work confirmed that a few CMV-associated chains recognize CMV antigens.

It was the 120-subject validation cohort, separate from the approximately 620-subject first cohort, to which the donors belonged. V lost 6 bases and J 6 bases, leaving 12 bases between the germline ends. Germline V lookup: CDR1 KGHSH, CDR2 LQKENI. This CDR3 has 12 amino acids. Generated by immunoSEQ multiplex PCR, the TCRdb table keeps only in-frame clones and is missing some. The sample carries about 160,000 clones, 85% to 90% recorded once. For this clone: Antigen: not known.

This sequence joins TRBV18 and TRBJ2-7; a weak D match, TRBD1 (5 bases). The sequenced sample was PBMCs. The receptor was isolated from a man aged 18 to 29 in good health and CMV-seropositive. The CDR3 region is CASSPGPREQYF. CDR3 DNA: TGTGCCAGCTCCCCAGGGCCCCGCGAGCAGTACTTC.